These T cell receptor beta chains were read from a single sample in a study of cytomegalovirus exposure and HLA in healthy donors. Repertoires were generated with immunoSEQ multiplex PCR, while TCRdb's copy carries only in-frame clones and drops some. The sample holds about 89,000 clones, 85% seen once. Source material: PBMCs. The receptor set was obtained from a man aged 40-55 years in good health and CMV-seropositive. Each CDR3 is given with its conserved first and last residue. Fields, in order: D gene, clone size, V gene, J gene, CDR3 DNA, CDR3 protein. A D gene is named only where the DNA matches it firmly. Not all rows give a size; the values are once, few, many and, for expanded clones, a class.

d_gene: NA
abundance: NA
v_gene: TRBV25-1
j_gene: TRBJ1-2
CDR3nt: TGTGCCAGCAGTGAATCCGGGGGCTATGGCTACACCTTC
CDR3aa: CASSESGGYGYTF

d_gene: NA
abundance: NA
v_gene: TRBV28
j_gene: TRBJ1-2
CDR3nt: TGTGCCAGCAGCTTCCTTTCGGGTGGTTTAAACTATGGCTACACCTTC
CDR3aa: CASSFLSGGLNYGYTF

d_gene: TRBD1
abundance: NA
v_gene: TRBV7-3
j_gene: TRBJ2-2
CDR3nt: TGTGCCAGCAGCTTAACAGGGGGCTCCGGGGAGCTGTTTTTT
CDR3aa: CASSLTGGSGELFF

d_gene: NA
abundance: NA
v_gene: TRBV19
j_gene: TRBJ2-4
CDR3nt: TGTGCCAGTACCCCCGGTGCGGCCAAAAACATTCAGTACTTC
CDR3aa: CASTPGAAKNIQYF

d_gene: NA
abundance: NA
v_gene: TRBV4-2
j_gene: TRBJ1-3
CDR3nt: TGTGCCAGCAGCCAAGATCGGGCAGGGACTGGAAACACCATATATTTT
CDR3aa: CASSQDRAGTGNTIYF

d_gene: NA
abundance: NA
v_gene: TRBV6-5
j_gene: TRBJ1-1
CDR3nt: TGTGCCAGCAGTTACAGCAGGGATTCGAACACTGAAGCTTTCTTT
CDR3aa: CASSYSRDSNTEAFF

d_gene: TRBD2
abundance: few
v_gene: TRBV5-1
j_gene: TRBJ2-1
CDR3nt: TGCGCCAGCAGCTTCATAATCGGTACCGGGACTAGCGCTTCCGAGGTCACGAATGAGCAGTTCTTC
CDR3aa: CASSFIIGTGTSASEVTNEQFF

d_gene: TRBD1
abundance: NA
v_gene: TRBV6-1
j_gene: TRBJ2-7
CDR3nt: TGTGCCAGCAGTTCCGGGACAGGACGGTTCGAGCAGTACTTC
CDR3aa: CASSSGTGRFEQYF

d_gene: NA
abundance: NA
v_gene: TRBV6-1
j_gene: TRBJ2-5
CDR3nt: TGTGCCAGCAGTGATGGTACGGCCAGGTTAGAGACCCAGTACTTC
CDR3aa: CASSDGTARLETQYF

d_gene: TRBD2
abundance: once
v_gene: TRBV5-6
j_gene: TRBJ2-2
CDR3nt: TGTGCCAGCAGCCCGGGGACTAGAGGCACCGGGGAGCTGTTTTTT
CDR3aa: CASSPGTRGTGELFF

d_gene: NA
abundance: NA
v_gene: TRBV4-1
j_gene: TRBJ1-1
CDR3nt: TGCGCCAGCAGCCAAATCAAGGCGGGGAACACTGAAGCTTTCTTT
CDR3aa: CASSQIKAGNTEAFF

d_gene: TRBD1
abundance: once
v_gene: TRBV18
j_gene: TRBJ1-5
CDR3nt: TGTGCCAGCTCACCATCGGGACAGTCAGCTCGGCTCCAGCATTTT
CDR3aa: CASSPSGQSARLQHF

d_gene: TRBD2
abundance: NA
v_gene: TRBV19
j_gene: TRBJ2-3
CDR3nt: TGTGCCAGTAGTATAGGGACTAGCGGCACAGATACGCAGTATTTT
CDR3aa: CASSIGTSGTDTQYF

d_gene: TRBD2
abundance: once
v_gene: TRBV27
j_gene: TRBJ2-2
CDR3nt: TGTGCCAGCGGAGTTCTAGCGGGAGCTCCGAACACCGGGGAGCTGTTTTTT
CDR3aa: CASGVLAGAPNTGELFF

d_gene: NA
abundance: NA
v_gene: TRBV27
j_gene: TRBJ2-3
CDR3nt: TGTGCCAGCAGTGGGGACATGGATCGCACAGATACGCAGTATTTT
CDR3aa: CASSGDMDRTDTQYF

d_gene: NA
abundance: NA
v_gene: TRBV5-6
j_gene: TRBJ2-1
CDR3nt: TGTGCCAGCAGCCGGGGAGCCATAGTACTAGGTGAGCAGTTCTTC
CDR3aa: CASSRGAIVLGEQFF

d_gene: NA
abundance: NA
v_gene: TRBV27
j_gene: TRBJ1-1
CDR3nt: TGTGCCAGCACCCAATCCAGGGGACCCCTGGGTGCAACTGAAGCTTTCTTT
CDR3aa: CASTQSRGPLGATEAFF

d_gene: NA
abundance: NA
v_gene: TRBV15
j_gene: TRBJ1-1
CDR3nt: TGTGCCACCAGCACCCTAGAGGCCGCGAACACTGAAGCTTTCTTT
CDR3aa: CATSTLEAANTEAFF

d_gene: NA
abundance: NA
v_gene: TRBV6-1
j_gene: TRBJ1-1
CDR3nt: TGTGCCAGCAGTGTGGGCCAGGGAGGAACGGACACTGAAGCTTTCTTT
CDR3aa: CASSVGQGGTDTEAFF

d_gene: NA
abundance: NA
v_gene: TRBV7-2
j_gene: TRBJ2-2
CDR3nt: TGTGCCAGCAGCTTTCGGGGCACCGGGGAGCTGTTTTTT
CDR3aa: CASSFRGTGELFF

d_gene: TRBD1
abundance: NA
v_gene: TRBV6-5
j_gene: TRBJ1-5
CDR3nt: TGTGCCAGCAGCCGAACAGGGGGCGATCAGCCCCAGCATTTT
CDR3aa: CASSRTGGDQPQHF

d_gene: NA
abundance: NA
v_gene: TRBV7-3
j_gene: TRBJ2-1
CDR3nt: TGTGCCAGCAGCATGGCCCTTGAGCAGTTCTTC
CDR3aa: CASSMALEQFF

d_gene: NA
abundance: NA
v_gene: TRBV2
j_gene: TRBJ1-1
CDR3nt: TGTGCCAGCGGCGGCAGGGGTGCGTCTGAAGCTTTCTTT
CDR3aa: CASGGRGASEAFF

d_gene: TRBD1
abundance: NA
v_gene: TRBV6-1
j_gene: TRBJ1-5
CDR3nt: TGTGCCAGCCGACAGGGGGTACAGCAGCCCCAGCATTTT
CDR3aa: CASRQGVQQPQHF

d_gene: NA
abundance: NA
v_gene: TRBV6-6
j_gene: TRBJ2-7
CDR3nt: TGTGCCAGCAGTTACAACAGGGCCGAGCAGTACTTC
CDR3aa: CASSYNRAEQYF

d_gene: NA
abundance: once
v_gene: TRBV9
j_gene: TRBJ1-1
CDR3nt: TGTGCCAGCAGCGATTCGGGAGGGGCAGCTTTCTTT
CDR3aa: CASSDSGGAAFF

d_gene: NA
abundance: NA
v_gene: TRBV19
j_gene: TRBJ1-1
CDR3nt: TGTGCCAGTAGTATAGACGGGAACACTGAAGCTTTCTTT
CDR3aa: CASSIDGNTEAFF

d_gene: NA
abundance: few
v_gene: TRBV10-2
j_gene: TRBJ2-7
CDR3nt: TGCGCCAGCAGTGAGTTGGGGGGAAACTACGAGCAGTACTTC
CDR3aa: CASSELGGNYEQYF

d_gene: TRBD1
abundance: once
v_gene: TRBV5-1
j_gene: TRBJ2-6
CDR3nt: TGCGCCAGCGAAACAGGGGGCTCTGGGGCCAACGTCCTGACTTTC
CDR3aa: CASETGGSGANVLTF

d_gene: TRBD2
abundance: NA
v_gene: TRBV28
j_gene: TRBJ2-5
CDR3nt: TGTGCCAGCAGTTTATGGGGACTAGCGGGAGTTGGGGAGACCCAGTACTTC
CDR3aa: CASSLWGLAGVGETQYF

d_gene: TRBD2
abundance: NA
v_gene: TRBV5-1
j_gene: TRBJ2-5
CDR3nt: TGCGCCAGCAGCCCCGGACTAGCGGGGAACCAAGAGACCCAGTACTTC
CDR3aa: CASSPGLAGNQETQYF

d_gene: TRBD1
abundance: NA
v_gene: TRBV5-1
j_gene: TRBJ2-7
CDR3nt: TGCGCCAGCAGCACCGGGACAGGGAACCCCTACGAGCAGTACTTC
CDR3aa: CASSTGTGNPYEQYF

d_gene: TRBD1
abundance: NA
v_gene: TRBV27
j_gene: TRBJ2-5
CDR3nt: TGTGCCAGCAGTTTATTTCAGGGGGCTGAGTGGACCCAGTACTTC
CDR3aa: CASSLFQGAEWTQYF

d_gene: TRBD1
abundance: NA
v_gene: TRBV5-1
j_gene: TRBJ1-1
CDR3nt: TGCGCCAGCAGCTTCCGTTCGTCGGGGACAGCGAACACTGAAGCTTTCTTT
CDR3aa: CASSFRSSGTANTEAFF

d_gene: TRBD2
abundance: NA
v_gene: TRBV4-2
j_gene: TRBJ2-2
CDR3nt: TGTGCCAGCAGCCAAGTCGAGATAGCGGGAGTGTCGTCCGGGGAGCTGTTTTTT
CDR3aa: CASSQVEIAGVSSGELFF

d_gene: TRBD2
abundance: NA
v_gene: TRBV7-3
j_gene: TRBJ2-3
CDR3nt: TGTGCCAGCAGCTTAGCGGGAGGGATAGATACGCAGTATTTT
CDR3aa: CASSLAGGIDTQYF

d_gene: NA
abundance: NA
v_gene: TRBV5-4
j_gene: TRBJ1-4
CDR3nt: TGTGCCAGCAGCTTGGGGGGGGGATCTAATGAAAAACTGTTTTTT
CDR3aa: CASSLGGGSNEKLFF

d_gene: NA
abundance: NA
v_gene: TRBV25-1
j_gene: TRBJ2-7
CDR3nt: TGTGCCAGCAGTGAATCCTGGACTATCGGTGATTTCTACGAGCAGTACTTC
CDR3aa: CASSESWTIGDFYEQYF

d_gene: TRBD1
abundance: NA
v_gene: TRBV18
j_gene: TRBJ2-2
CDR3nt: TGTGCCAGCTCTCCTCGGCCGGGACAGGTGAACACCGGGGAGCTGTTTTTT
CDR3aa: CASSPRPGQVNTGELFF

d_gene: NA
abundance: NA
v_gene: TRBV27
j_gene: TRBJ2-7
CDR3nt: TGTGCCAGCAGACCCCTGCGTCACCTCTCCTACGAGCAGTACTTC
CDR3aa: CASRPLRHLSYEQYF